These 16 T cell receptor beta chains were all obtained from the same sample, sequenced in a study of early T cells in non-severe SARS-CoV-2 infection. Each CDR3 protein gets one entry after TCRdb re-called the 5' RACE reads with MiXCR. The sample has under 50,000 distinct CDR3 sequences, 20% to 25% seen once. The starting material was whole blood, obtained at baseline. The receptors were sampled from an adult who was a healthcare worker with PCR-confirmed SARS-CoV-2 infection or an uninfected control (not recorded which).

This chain links TRBV9 with TRBJ1-2; a weak D match, TRBD1 (5 bases). Looked up from germline, CDR1 is SGDLS and CDR2 is YYNGEE. Trimming stripped 0 bases from V and 5 bases from J, with 11 bases between. The CDR3 runs 14 residues. The CDR3 sequence: CASSVDPGLYGYTF. The CDR3 region has the DNA TGTGCCAGCAGCGTAGATCCAGGGCTATATGGCTACACCTTC.

This clonotype has just a few counts. The rearrangement uses TRBV9 and TRBJ1-1; D unclear. Germline V gives CDR1 SGDLS, CDR2 YYNGEE. V gave up 1 base and J gave up 1 base, with 5 bases separating them. The CDR3 totals 13 residues. The CDR3 here is CASSVQANTEAFF. In DNA form, the CDR3 reads TGTGCCAGCAGCGTACAGGCGAACACTGAAGCTTTCTTT.

This rearrangement joins TRBV7-8 to TRBJ2-3; no clear D gene. This CDR3 comprises 12 residues. Germline CDR1 SGHVS, CDR2 FQNEAQ. Trimming cost V 6 bases and J 5 bases, with 9 bases left between them. The CDR3 DNA reads TGTGCCAGCAGTCCCATGGGAGATACGCAGTATTTT. Protein: CASSPMGDTQYF.

The chain joins TRBV7-6 to TRBJ1-4; D is unresolved. The CDR3 contains 15 residues. V was pared by 6 bases and J by 4 bases, with 15 bases between. Per germline, CDR1 SGHVS and CDR2 FNYEAQ. CDR3 nucleotides: TGTGCCAGCAGAGCCGAAGGAAGCTATAATGAAAAACTGTTTTTT. Amino acid sequence: CASRAEGSYNEKLFF.

This rearrangement joins TRBV6-1 to TRBJ2-5; D is uncertain. Trimming shortened V by 2 bases and J by 6 bases, and 16 bases separated the two germline ends. The CDR3 covers 15 residues. CDR1 and CDR2 from the germline V gene are MNHNS and SASEGT. The CDR3 coding sequence is TGTGCCAGCAGTGAAAATCCTGCAACTGCGCAGACCCAGTACTTC. This sequence encodes CASSENPATAQTQYF.

This clonotype was seen a few times. This chain links TRBV7-2 with TRBJ2-3; possibly TRBD1 for D (6 bases). The CDR3 loop spans 14 amino acids. Germline V lookup: CDR1 SGHTA, CDR2 FQGNSA. The V gene lost 2 bases and the J gene lost 0 bases, with 6 bases spanning the gap. The CDR3 loop is CASSLTGSTDTQYF. CDR3 DNA sequence: TGTGCCAGCAGCTTAACAGGGAGCACAGATACGCAGTATTTT. Full variable domain (missing parts from reference TRBV7-2 and TRBJ2-3): GAGVSQSPSNKVTEKGKDVELRCDPISGHTALYWYRQSLGQGLEFLIYFQGNSAPDKSGLPSDRFSAERTGGSVSTLTIQRTQQEDSAVYLCASSLTGSTDTQYFGPGTRLTVL.

V is TRBV19 and J is TRBJ1-4, with a possible D match to TRBD1 (6 bases). Germline assignment: CDR1 LNHDA and CDR2 SQIVND (reference sequence). The length of the CDR3 is 16 residues. V gave up 7 bases and J gave up 0 bases, with 15 bases separating them. The CDR3 coding sequence is TGTGCCAGTACCAAGGGGGGGCGTGCAACTAATGAAAAACTGTTTTTT. Residues: CASTKGGRATNEKLFF.

This clonotype has just one count. The rearrangement uses TRBV3-1 and TRBJ2-7; D may correspond to TRBD1 or TRBD2 (6 bases each). V gave up 3 bases and J gave up 9 bases, with 21 bases separating them. Germline CDR1 is LGHDT and CDR2 is YNNKEL (reference sequence). The CDR3 consists of 15 residues. The chain's CDR3 is CASSQRGQPRAGQYF. CDR3 nucleotide sequence: TGTGCCAGCAGCCAGCGAGGACAGCCACGAGCGGGGCAGTACTTC.

The gene calls are TRBV5-4 and TRBJ1-2, with unresolved D. V was pared by 0 bases and J by 7 bases, with 10 bases between. CDR1 and CDR2 from the germline V gene are SGHNT and YYREEE (reference sequence). This CDR3 spans 13 amino acids. CDR3 in amino acids: CASSLEGSGGYTF. For the CDR3, the DNA is TGTGCCAGCAGCTTGGAAGGGAGTGGTGGCTACACCTTC.

The J gene is TRBJ2-1, the V gene TRBV5-1, with 10 nucleotides matching TRBD1. This CDR3 spans 14 amino acids. The V gene's germline CDR1 is SGHRS and CDR2 YFSETQ. The junction had 6 bases not matched to a gene; V was cut back by 4 bases and J by 8 bases. The CDR3 reads CASSGDRGFDEQFF. The CDR3 bases are TGCGCCAGCAGCGGGGACAGGGGTTTTGATGAGCAGTTCTTC. The full variable domain, rest sourced from reference TRBV5-1 and TRBJ2-1, is KAGVTQTPRYLIKTRGQQVTLSCSPISGHRSVSWYQQTPGQGLQFLFEYFSETQRNKGNFPGRFSGRQFSNSRSEMNVSTLELGDSALYLCASSGDRGFDEQFFGPGTRLTVL.

This clonotype was picked up a small number of times. The rearrangement uses TRBV5-1 and TRBJ1-2; D might be TRBD1 (6 bases). Trimming cost V 2 bases and J 7 bases, with 15 bases left between them. The CDR3 spans 14 residues. Germline V gene data show CDR1 as SGHRS and CDR2 as YFSETQ. Here the CDR3 reads CASSFKRGEGGYTF. DNA for the CDR3: TGCGCCAGCAGCTTTAAAAGGGGGGAAGGTGGCTACACCTTC.

CDR3 residues: CASSPLFAGGRQETQYF. In DNA form, the CDR3 reads TGCGCCAGCAGCCCCCTCTTTGCGGGGGGGCGACAAGAGACCCAGTACTTC. V usage is TRBV4-1 and J usage is TRBJ2-5, with 9 nucleotides matching TRBD2. CDR1 is MGHRA and CDR2 is YSYEKL in the germline V gene. This CDR3 has 17 amino acids. V lost 4 bases to trimming and J lost 2 bases; unmatched junction nucleotides: 11.

The V and J genes are TRBV29-1 and TRBJ2-7; D is possibly TRBD1 (6 bases). The germline gives CDR1 SQVTM, CDR2 ANQGSEA. The V gene lost 7 bases and the J gene lost 1 base, with 14 bases spanning the gap. The CDR3 is 13 residues long. CDR3: CSGLDRNSYEQYF. CDR3 nucleotide sequence: TGCAGCGGGCTGGACAGAAATTCCTACGAGCAGTACTTC.

This clonotype appeared a few times. This sequence joins TRBV6-6 and TRBJ1-2; the D is unclear. The CDR3 runs 15 residues. The V end lost 2 bases, the J end lost 0 bases, and 10 bases lay between the germline ends. Germline V lookup: CDR1 MNHNY, CDR2 SVGAGI (reference sequence). Here the CDR3 reads CASSYPTETNYGYTF. DNA of the CDR3: TGTGCCAGCAGTTACCCGACTGAGACTAACTATGGCTACACCTTC.

The gene calls are TRBV5-1 and TRBJ2-3; D may be TRBD1 (6 bases). CDR3 size: 11 residues. In germline, CDR1 is SGHRS, CDR2 YFSETQ. V lost 2 bases and J 9 bases, leaving 7 bases between the germline ends. The CDR3 is CASSLTGTQYF. The CDR3 region has the DNA TGCGCCAGCAGCTTAACAGGGACGCAGTATTTT.

This clonotype was detected a few times. The J gene is TRBJ1-2, the V gene TRBV6-5, with TRBD1 as a possible D gene (5 bases). The CDR3 is 13 residues long. Germline-derived CDR1 and CDR2 are MNHEY and SVGAGI. Trimming stripped 2 bases from V and 4 bases from J, with 8 bases between. CDR3 DNA: TGTGCCAGCAGTTACGGGGGAAGCTATGGCTACACCTTC. Encoded protein: CASSYGGSYGYTF.